These 20 T cell receptor beta chains originate from one sample sequenced in a study of T cell responses to AZD1222 COVID-19 vaccine. Generated by immunoSEQ multiplex PCR, the TCRdb table keeps only in-frame clones and is missing some. The data contain 77,000 or so clones, about nine tenths of them singletons. The specimen comprised peripheral blood, sampled on day 0 of AZD1222 vaccination. All receptors derive from an adult in good health.

The chain recombines TRBV6-5 with TRBJ1-6, with unresolved D. This CDR3 has 15 amino acids. Germline V lookup: CDR1 MNHEY, CDR2 SVGAGI. The V end was cut by 7 bases, the J end by 5 bases, with 15 bases between. CDR3 in DNA: TGTGCCAGCATAAGGTTCAGTCGAAATAATTCACCCCTCCACTTT. It encodes CASIRFSRNNSPLHF.

V is TRBV7-3 and J is TRBJ2-7; the match to TRBD2 covers 7 bases. This CDR3 is built from 15 residues. Germline-derived CDR1 and CDR2 are SGHTA and FQGTGA. J was trimmed by 3 bases and V by 2 bases; bases with no gene match: 7. The CDR3 is CASSLLRRESYEQYF. The CDR3 coding sequence is TGTGCCAGCAGCTTACTGAGGCGGGAGAGCTACGAGCAGTACTTC.

This CDR3 reads CASSVDLYEEQYF. In DNA, the CDR3 is TGTGCCAGCAGCGTGGATCTGTACGAAGAGCAGTACTTC. This rearrangement joins TRBV9 to TRBJ2-7; D remains unclear. The CDR3 is made up of 13 amino acids. Germline CDR1 SGDLS, CDR2 YYNGEE. Trimming took 2 bases from V and 7 from J, leaving 13 bases between them.

This clone appeared once. This sequence joins TRBV12-3 or TRBV12-4 and TRBJ1-1; TRBD1 might be the D (6 bases). The CDR3 runs to 13 residues. V was cut by 2 bases and J by 4 bases, with 8 bases left in between. DNA for the CDR3: TGTGCCAGCAGTTTAAAGGGGGGCACTGAAGCTTTCTTT. Translating gives CASSLKGGTEAFF.

The chain recombines TRBV27 with TRBJ2-1; TRBD2 agrees at 9 bases. This CDR3 is built from 17 residues. Germline values: CDR1 MNHEY, CDR2 SMNVEV (reference sequence). J gave up 1 base and V 3 bases, and 7 bases lay outside the gene matches. The CDR3 loop reads CASSFSLAGSSYNEQFF. CDR3 sequence (DNA): TGTGCCAGCAGTTTTTCCCTAGCGGGAAGTTCCTACAATGAGCAGTTCTTC.

The genes are TRBV10-3 and TRBJ2-5; 10 bases are a match to TRBD2. Trimming cost V 2 bases and J 3 bases; bases outside gene matches: 9. Per the germline V gene, CDR1 is ENHRY and CDR2 is SYGVKD. This CDR3 region has 17 residues. The chain's CDR3 is CAISEPRSGGAKETQYF. The CDR3 DNA reads TGTGCCATCAGTGAGCCAAGGAGCGGGGGGGCCAAAGAGACCCAGTACTTC.

V gene TRBV28 combines with J gene TRBJ2-1; the D is unclear. V lost 5 bases and J 9 bases, leaving 20 bases between the germline ends. This CDR3 is built from 15 residues. Germline CDR1 MDHEN, CDR2 SYDVKM. CDR3 sequence reads: CASSPRGAPRSEQFF. Here the CDR3 DNA reads TGTGCCAGCAGTCCCCGCGGTGCTCCCCGCAGTGAGCAGTTCTTC.

The table lists this clone with a count of one. The gene calls are TRBV24-1 and TRBJ2-5; D is undetermined. The CDR3 length is 13 residues. Trimming shortened V by 5 bases and J by 1 base, and 7 bases separated the two germline ends. Germline CDR1 and CDR2: KGHDR and SFDVKD. CDR3 sequence (DNA): TGTGCCACCAGTGGACGGCCCCAAGAGACCCAGTACTTC. Translation: CATSGRPQETQYF.

The chain combines TRBV9 with TRBJ2-3, with no clear D. Germline values: CDR1 SGDLS, CDR2 YYNGEE. The CDR3 has 14 residues. The V and J ends lost 5 bases and 5 bases respectively, with 15 bases between them. In nucleotides, the CDR3 is TGTGCCAGCAGTATATTCGGCGAGATAGATACGCAGTATTTT. Amino acid sequence: CASSIFGEIDTQYF.

The CDR3 sequence is CASSYLLASPSYEQYF. The CDR3 bases are TGTGCCAGCAGTTACTTACTAGCGTCCCCCTCCTACGAGCAGTACTTC. This chain connects TRBV6-6 to TRBJ2-7; 7 bases map to TRBD2. Germline V gene lookup returns CDR1 MNHNY and CDR2 SVGAGI (reference sequence). V shed 1 base and J 0 bases; nucleotides not matched to a gene: 6. The length of the CDR3 is 16 residues.

This clone was observed a handful of times. The J gene is TRBJ2-1, the V gene TRBV7-9; no clear D gene. V gave up 5 bases and J gave up 0 bases, with 11 bases separating them. Germline CDR1 SEHNR, CDR2 FQNEAQ (reference sequence). The CDR3 loop spans 15 amino acids. CDR3 region: CASSASESSYNEQFF. In nucleotides, the CDR3 is TGTGCCAGCAGCGCCAGTGAGTCCTCCTACAATGAGCAGTTCTTC.

J is TRBJ1-3 and V is TRBV6-5; D is unresolved. The CDR3 extends over 14 amino acids. Trimming took 10 bases from V and 0 from J, leaving 13 bases between them. Germline V gene data show CDR1 as MNHEY and CDR2 as SVGAGI. CDR3 coding DNA: TGTGCCAAAACGATTCCCCCCTCTGGAAACACCATATATTTT. This sequence encodes CAKTIPPSGNTIYF.

This clone came up a few times. The chain couples TRBV30 to TRBJ1-2; no definite D call. This CDR3 spans 12 amino acids. The germline V gene encodes CDR1 GTSNPN and CDR2 SVGIG (reference sequence). With 5 bases removed from V and 3 bases from J, the gap between germline ends came to 10 bases. CDR3 region: CAWGDKDYGYTF. The CDR3 DNA follows: TGTGCCTGGGGGGATAAGGACTATGGCTACACCTTC.

This clone was picked up a small number of times. This chain uses TRBV9 with TRBJ1-1, with D uncertain. Trimming removed 3 bases at V and 0 bases at J, with 3 bases between. From germline, CDR1 is SGDLS and CDR2 YYNGEE. The CDR3 contains 12 residues. CDR3 nucleotides: TGTGCCAGCAGCGAGATGAACACTGAAGCTTTCTTT. Protein product: CASSEMNTEAFF.

V usage is TRBV10-1 and J usage is TRBJ2-1, with 8 bases aligning to TRBD2. V lost 0 bases and J lost 8; bases outside the gene matches: 9. Germline CDR1 is WNHNN and CDR2 is SYGVQD (reference sequence). CDR3 length: 16 amino acids. CDR3 sequence reads: CASSESAGPGGDEQFF. In DNA form, the CDR3 reads TGCGCCAGCAGTGAGTCGGCGGGTCCCGGGGGGGATGAGCAGTTCTTC.

CDR3 nucleotides: TGTGCCAGCAGTGAAGACCCAGGGGGCAGCTACGAGCAGTACTTC. This sequence encodes CASSEDPGGSYEQYF. The V call is TRBV6-1, the J call TRBJ2-7; 8 nucleotides line up with TRBD1. Germline CDR1 MNHNS, CDR2 SASEGT. V dropped 1 base and J dropped 3; count of bases not matched to a gene: 5. CDR3 size: 15 residues.

This sequence joins TRBV11-2 and TRBJ2-2; D not resolved. CDR3 length equals 14 residues. Germline CDR1 reads SGHAT; CDR2 reads FQNNGV. Trimming took 1 base from V and 2 from J, leaving 5 bases between them. The CDR3 sequence: CASSLVVNTGELFF. The CDR3, as DNA: TGTGCCAGCAGCTTAGTAGTCAACACCGGGGAGCTGTTTTTT.

The rearrangement uses TRBV24-1 and TRBJ2-1; 13 nucleotides match TRBD2. The V segment lost 4 bases and the J segment 5 bases; nucleotides outside the gene matches: 4. This CDR3 comprises 16 residues. Germline assignment: CDR1 KGHDR and CDR2 SFDVKD. CDR3 in DNA: TGTGCCACCAGTGACCCGGGACTAGCGGGAAACAATGAGCAGTTCTTC. Protein product: CATSDPGLAGNNEQFF.

The gene calls are TRBV3-1 (or the pseudogene TRBV3-2) and TRBJ2-5; the match to TRBD2 covers 7 bases. V lost 2 bases, J lost 1 base, and 1 base stayed unmatched. There are 14 residues in the CDR3. The germline gives CDR1 LGHDT, CDR2 YNNKEL (reference sequence). CDR3 DNA sequence: TGTGCCAGCAGCCAACTAGCGGTCCAAGAGACCCAGTACTTC. It specifies CASSQLAVQETQYF.

The genes are TRBV28 and TRBJ1-5; D is possibly TRBD1 (5 bases). The CDR3 loop spans 17 amino acids. V was clipped by 4 bases and J by 0 bases, with 16 bases between them. Germline CDR1 MDHEN, CDR2 SYDVKM. The CDR3 DNA sequence: TGTGCCAGCAGTTACCCCGGGGGACTCTATAGCAATCAGCCCCAGCATTTT. Its translation is CASSYPGGLYSNQPQHF.